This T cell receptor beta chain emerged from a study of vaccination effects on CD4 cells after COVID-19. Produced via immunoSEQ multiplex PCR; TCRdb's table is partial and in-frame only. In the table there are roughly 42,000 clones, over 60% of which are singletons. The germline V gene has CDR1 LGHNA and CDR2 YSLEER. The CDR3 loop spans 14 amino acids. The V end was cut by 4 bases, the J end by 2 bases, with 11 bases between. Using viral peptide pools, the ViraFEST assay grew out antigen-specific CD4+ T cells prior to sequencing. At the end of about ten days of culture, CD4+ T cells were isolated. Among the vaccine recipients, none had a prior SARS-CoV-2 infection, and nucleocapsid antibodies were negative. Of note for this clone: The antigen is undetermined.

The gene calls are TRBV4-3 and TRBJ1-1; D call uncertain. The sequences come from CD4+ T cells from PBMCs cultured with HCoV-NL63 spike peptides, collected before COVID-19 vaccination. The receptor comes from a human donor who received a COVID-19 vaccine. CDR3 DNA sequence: TGCGCCAGCAGCCCCTCTAAGGGAAACACTGAAGCTTTCTTT. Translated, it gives CASSPSKGNTEAFF.